These 5 T cell receptor beta chains were all obtained from the same sample, sequenced in a study of T-cell reconstitution after alpha-beta-depleted transplantation in children. For TCRbeta, the library was prepared with unique molecular identifiers. TCRdb ran MiXCR on the PCR reads and lists one entry per CDR3 protein. Counted here are around 250,000 distinct CDR3 sequences, more than 20% occurring once; the ten biggest clones make up 2.6%. Sample: PBMCs, taken before TCRalphabeta/CD19-depleted stem cell transplant. These TCRs come from a girl aged 2 to 10 with Fanconi anemia, due to receive a stem cell transplant.

This clonotype was seen many times. The V and J genes are TRBV10-3 and TRBJ2-3, with unresolved D. Germline loops: CDR1 ENHRY, CDR2 SYGVKD. The CDR3 consists of 11 residues. V lost 2 bases and J 4 bases, leaving 1 base between the germline ends. CDR3 sequence: CAISEPDTQYF. CDR3 in DNA: TGTGCCATCAGTGAGCCAGATACGCAGTATTTT.

This clonotype showed up many times. The rearrangement uses TRBV7-9 and TRBJ1-2; D is ambiguous. Trimming took off 0 bases at V and 4 bases at J, with 6 bases between the two ends. The germline gives CDR1 SEHNR, CDR2 FQNEAQ (reference sequence). This CDR3 region has 13 residues. CDR3 sequence: CASSLASGYGYTF. DNA for the CDR3: TGTGCCAGCAGCTTAGCGTCCGGCTATGGCTACACCTTC.

V gene TRBV15 combines with J gene TRBJ1-1; D is ambiguous. Trimming cost V 0 bases and J 4 bases, with 6 bases left between them. Germline V CDR1 and CDR2: LNHNV, YYDKDF (reference sequence). The CDR3 contains 13 residues. This chain's CDR3 is CATSRDGGTEAFF. The CDR3 DNA is TGTGCCACCAGCAGAGATGGAGGCACTGAAGCTTTCTTT.

This chain links TRBV29-1 with TRBJ2-7, with TRBD2 identical over 8 bases. The CDR3 loop spans 12 amino acids. The V gene end was trimmed by 5 bases and the J gene end by 4 bases; junction bases not matched to a gene: 4. Germline CDR1 and CDR2: SQVTM and ANQGSEA. CDR3 nucleotides: TGCAGCGTTACGGGAGGGAGGTACGAGCAGTACTTC. Protein product: CSVTGGRYEQYF.

The V and J genes are TRBV29-1 and TRBJ2-1; D remains ambiguous. The V gene lost 1 base and the J gene lost 6 bases, with 19 bases spanning the gap. The germline V gene encodes CDR1 SQVTM and CDR2 ANQGSEA. The CDR3 consists of 16 residues. CDR3 residues: CSVEGRRNPTGNEQFF. For the CDR3, the DNA is TGCAGCGTTGAAGGACGGCGGAACCCTACTGGCAATGAGCAGTTCTTC.